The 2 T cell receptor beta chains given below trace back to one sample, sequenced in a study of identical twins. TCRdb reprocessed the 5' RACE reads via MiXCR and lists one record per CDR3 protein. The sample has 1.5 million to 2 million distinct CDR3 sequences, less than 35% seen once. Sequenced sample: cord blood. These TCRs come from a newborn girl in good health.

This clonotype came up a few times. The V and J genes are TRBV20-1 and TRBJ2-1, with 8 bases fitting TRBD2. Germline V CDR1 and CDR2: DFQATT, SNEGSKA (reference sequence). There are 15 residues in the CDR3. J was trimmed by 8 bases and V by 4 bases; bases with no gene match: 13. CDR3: CSATRRAGAVDEQFF. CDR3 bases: TGCAGTGCTACCCGTCGAGCGGGGGCGGTTGATGAGCAGTTCTTC.

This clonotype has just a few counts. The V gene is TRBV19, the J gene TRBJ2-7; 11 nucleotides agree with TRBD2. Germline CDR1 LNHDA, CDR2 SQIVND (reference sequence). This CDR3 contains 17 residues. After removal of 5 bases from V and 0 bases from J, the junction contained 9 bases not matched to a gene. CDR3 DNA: TGTGCCAGTAGTTCACGACTAGCGGGGCAAAGCTCCTACGAGCAGTACTTC. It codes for CASSSRLAGQSSYEQYF.